Below are 7 T cell receptor beta chains sequenced from a single sample in a study of cytomegalovirus exposure and HLA in healthy donors. With 60 Vbeta and 13 Jbeta primers, the PCR was carried out. This table comes from immunoSEQ multiplex PCR, and its TCRdb copy is limited to in-frame clones, with some not included. This table holds roughly 190,000 clones, 79% found once. Sequencing was done on a sample of PBMCs. The receptor source for this set is a girl between 10 and 17 years old in good health and CMV-seropositive.

This clone has only a few counts. This chain links TRBV6-5 with TRBJ1-5; possibly TRBD1 for D (6 bases). Trimming removed 0 bases from V and 6 bases from J, with 12 bases in between. Germline assignment: CDR1 MNHEY and CDR2 SVGAGI. The CDR3 runs to 15 residues. In DNA form, the CDR3 reads TGTGCCAGCAGTTACTCGATACAGGGCCTTCAGCCCCAGCATTTT. It codes for CASSYSIQGLQPQHF.

The rearrangement links TRBV6-5 to TRBJ1-4, with a possible D match to TRBD1 (6 bases). CDR1 MNHEY and CDR2 SVGAGI come from the germline V gene. This CDR3 has 15 residues. Trimming removed 0 bases from V and 4 bases from J, with 9 bases in between. The CDR3 here is CASSYSGQNNEKLFF. The CDR3 region has the DNA TGTGCCAGCAGTTACTCTGGACAGAATAATGAAAAACTGTTTTTT.

Concerning this clone itself: Other DNA sequences in this sample translate to the same CDR3. The V and J genes are TRBV4-1 and TRBJ1-4, with D unclear. Trimming removed 2 bases at V and 5 bases at J, with 9 bases between. This CDR3 comprises 14 residues. CDR1 is MGHRA and CDR2 is YSYEKL in the germline V gene. The CDR3 protein is CASSQTGLNEKLFF. The CDR3 DNA follows: TGCGCCAGCAGCCAAACGGGGTTGAATGAAAAACTGTTTTTT.

This clone was picked up a small number of times. This chain links TRBV10-3 with TRBJ2-7; 7 bases agree with TRBD2. J was trimmed by 5 bases and V by 9 bases; bases with no gene match: 7. The germline CDR1 and CDR2 sequences are ENHRY and SYGVKD. The CDR3 is 12 amino acids. In DNA form, the CDR3 reads TGTGCCATTTCAGCGGGGACTCACGAGCAGTACTTC. Translation: CAISAGTHEQYF.

This chain links TRBV2 with TRBJ2-3, with 9 bases matching TRBD2. CDR3 length: 17 amino acids. V lost 4 bases to trimming and J lost 1 base; unmatched junction nucleotides: 9. Per the germline V gene, CDR1 is SNHLY and CDR2 is FYNNEI. The CDR3 sequence is CASSGRAGGHGTDTQYF. In DNA form, the CDR3 reads TGTGCCAGCAGTGGAAGAGCGGGGGGCCACGGCACAGATACGCAGTATTTT.

The rearrangement links TRBV2 to TRBJ1-4, with 10 bases fitting TRBD1. The CDR3 loop spans 20 amino acids. The V gene end was trimmed by 6 bases and the J gene end by 1 base; junction bases not matched to a gene: 17. Germline CDR1 reads SNHLY; CDR2 reads FYNNEI. Here the CDR3 DNA reads TGTGCCAGCAGACGCAACCTACGACAGGGGGCGCGGGGAACTAATGAAAAACTGTTTTTT. Encoded protein: CASRRNLRQGARGTNEKLFF. The full variable domain, with the rest looked up from reference TRBV2 and TRBJ1-4, is EPEVTQTPSHQVTQMGQEVILRCVPISNHLYFYWYRQILGQKVEFLVSFYNNEISEKSEIFDDQFSVERPDGSNFTLKIRSTKLEDSAMYFCASRRNLRQGARGTNEKLFFGSGTQLSVL.

V and J are TRBV5-4 and TRBJ2-3; 7 bases align to TRBD2. Germline V gene data show CDR1 as SGHNT and CDR2 as YYREEE (reference sequence). Trimming took 3 bases from V and 3 from J; bases not matched to a gene: 7. The CDR3 sequence is 15 residues long. The CDR3 bases are TGTGCCAGCAGCTCCCCGGCACTAGCGACAGATACGCAGTATTTT. Translation: CASSSPALATDTQYF.